This entry describes one T cell receptor beta chain. The antigen is not known. These data originate in a study of cytomegalovirus exposure and HLA in healthy donors. Regarding the study as a whole: In an earlier analysis, in roughly 600 donors, most V segments appeared productive either ~87% or ~30% of the time. There were several of the most significant clusters that appeared linked to common viral pathogens in a later analysis. Overall, about 160 TCR beta chains were annotated as cytomegalovirus-associated.

Researchers ran the PCR with 60 Vbeta and 13 Jbeta primers. TCRdb's copy holds only in-frame clones and misses some; the assay was immunoSEQ multiplex PCR. The table lists over 85,000 clones, roughly 72% of them singletons. This CDR3 is 15 amino acids long. From germline, CDR1 is SGHDT and CDR2 YYEEEE. V was cut by 1 base and J by 7 bases, with 12 bases left in between. Donors showed nominal health when sampled, although they likely had unrecorded immune exposures. The sequencing sample was made of PBMCs. The chain joins TRBV5-6 to TRBJ1-6; no clear D gene. The sequence was obtained from a man aged 25 to 40 in good health and CMV-seronegative. The CDR3 DNA sequence: TGTGCCAGCAGCTTGACTCCGGTGCTAAATTCACCCCTCCACTTT. It specifies CASSLTPVLNSPLHF. Variable domain in full (rest from reference TRBV5-6 and TRBJ1-6): DAGVTQSPTHLIKTRGQQVTLRCSPKSGHDTVSWYQQALGQGPQFIFQYYEEEERQRGNFPDRFSGHQFPNYSSELNVNALLLGDSALYLCASSLTPVLNSPLHFGNGTRLTVT.